This T cell receptor beta chain was recorded in a study of metastatic and nonmetastatic thyroid tumors. Looking at the study overall: Samples came from malignant and benign thyroid patients, and repertoires were compared across blood and tumor or nodule tissue.

TCRdb reanalyzed the PCR reads with MiXCR. The data contain approximately 15,000 clones, roughly 24% of them seen just once; the ten biggest clones take up under 8.5%. The V gene lost 7 bases and the J gene lost 4 bases, with 14 bases spanning the gap. The CDR3 length is 13 residues. Germline CDR1 and CDR2: MNHNS and SASEGT. No patient had received any treatment before thyroid surgery. The sample consisted of tumor tissue. The clonotype comes from a female donor with papillary thyroid cancer or a benign thyroid nodule (not recorded which). Some clones in this sample may be carry-over from other donors' samples. The rearrangement uses TRBV6-1 and TRBJ2-7, with D perhaps TRBD1 (7 bases). The CDR3 DNA reads TGTGCCAGCAAATGGCAGGGGGGTTACGAGCAGTACTTC. It translates to CASKWQGGYEQYF.